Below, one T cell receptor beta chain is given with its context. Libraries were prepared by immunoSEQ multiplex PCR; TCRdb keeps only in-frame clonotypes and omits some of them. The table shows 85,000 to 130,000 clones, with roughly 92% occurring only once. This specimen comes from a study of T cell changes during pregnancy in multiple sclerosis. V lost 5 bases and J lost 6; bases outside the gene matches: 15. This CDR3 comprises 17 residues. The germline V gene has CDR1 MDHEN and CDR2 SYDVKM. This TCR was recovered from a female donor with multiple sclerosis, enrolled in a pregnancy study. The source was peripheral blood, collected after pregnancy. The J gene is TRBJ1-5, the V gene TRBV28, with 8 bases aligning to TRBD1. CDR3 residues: CASSPRTGLIGGQPQHF. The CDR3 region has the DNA TGTGCCAGCAGTCCACGGACAGGGTTAATCGGAGGTCAGCCCCAGCATTTT. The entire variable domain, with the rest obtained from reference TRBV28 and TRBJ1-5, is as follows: DVKVTQSSRYLVKRTGEKVFLECVQDMDHENMFWYRQDPGLGLRLIYFSYDVKMKEKGDIPEGYSVSREKKERFSLILESASTNQTSMYLCASSPRTGLIGGQPQHFGDGTRLSIL.